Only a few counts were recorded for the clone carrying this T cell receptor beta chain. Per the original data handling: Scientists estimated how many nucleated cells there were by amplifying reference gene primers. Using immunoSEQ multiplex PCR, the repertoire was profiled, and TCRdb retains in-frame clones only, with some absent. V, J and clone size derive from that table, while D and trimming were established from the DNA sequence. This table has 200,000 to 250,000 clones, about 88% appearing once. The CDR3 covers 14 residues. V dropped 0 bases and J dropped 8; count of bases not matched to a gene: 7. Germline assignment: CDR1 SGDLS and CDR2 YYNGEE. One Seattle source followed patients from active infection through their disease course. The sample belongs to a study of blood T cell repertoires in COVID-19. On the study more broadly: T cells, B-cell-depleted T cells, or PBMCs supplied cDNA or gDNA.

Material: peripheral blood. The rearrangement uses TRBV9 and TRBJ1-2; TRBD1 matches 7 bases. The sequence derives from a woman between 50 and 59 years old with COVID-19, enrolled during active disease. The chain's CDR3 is CASSVDRGVRGYTF. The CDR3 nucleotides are TGTGCCAGCAGCGTAGACAGGGGCGTTCGGGGCTACACCTTC. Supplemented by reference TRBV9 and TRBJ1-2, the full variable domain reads DSGVTQTPKHLITATGQRVTLRCSPRSGDLSVYWYQQSLDQGLQFLIQYYNGEERAKGNILERFSAQQFPDLHSELNLSSLELGDSALYFCASSVDRGVRGYTFGSGTRLTVV.